These T cell receptor beta chains were read from a single sample in a study of technical replicates of blood from several donors. Sequencing used immunoSEQ multiplex PCR; TCRdb keeps in-frame clones, though not all of them. The table includes more than 70,000 clones, approximately 97% detected once. The sequenced sample was T cells isolated from PBMCs. These receptors originate from a human donor in good health. CDR3s include the opening cysteine and the closing phenylalanine or tryptophan. A D gene is named only where the DNA matches it firmly. Clone size, where shown, is once, few, many, or a class for clones that have expanded.

>TRBV9|TRBJ2-7|-|TRBD2
TGTGCCAGCAGCGGACTAGCGGGGGGGTACGAGCAGTACTTC
CASSGLAGGYEQYF
>TRBV28|TRBJ2-7|-|TRBD2
TGTGCCAGCAGTTCCCCTAGCGGGAGGGCCTACGAGCAGTACTTC
CASSSPSGRAYEQYF
>TRBV6-1|TRBJ1-2|-|TRBD1
TGTGCCAGCAGTGAAGAAGGGGGCAGGGTCGGCTATGGCTACACCTTC
CASSEEGGRVGYGYTF
>TRBV4-2|TRBJ1-5|-|TRBD1
TGTGCCAGCAGCCAAATAGAGGGACAGGGTCAGCCCCAGCATTTT
CASSQIEGQGQPQHF
>TRBV11-1|TRBJ1-2|-|-
TGTGCCAGCAGCCGGGTGGCGGGCCCCTATGGCTACACCTTC
CASSRVAGPYGYTF
>TRBV11-1|TRBJ1-4|-|-
TGTGCCAGCAGCTTAGGGGCCTCGATGGGAAAACTGTTTTTT
CASSLGASMGKLFF
>TRBV18|TRBJ1-4|-|TRBD1
TGTGCCAGCTCACCTCTCGGACAGGATGAAAAACTGTTTTTT
CASSPLGQDEKLFF
>TRBV2|TRBJ1-1|-|-
TGTGCCAGCAGGGACCCCCGGGGGAACACTGAAGCTTTCTTT
CASRDPRGNTEAFF
>TRBV14|TRBJ1-1|-|-
TGTGCCAGCAGCTACACAGGGTGGAGCACTGAAGCTTTCTTT
CASSYTGWSTEAFF
>TRBV6-5|TRBJ2-1|once|TRBD2
TGTGCCAGCAGCACTAGCGGGGGGGCCTCCAATGAGCAGTTCTTC
CASSTSGGASNEQFF
>TRBV18|TRBJ2-2|-|TRBD1
TGTGCCAGCTCACCACCGTCGACAGGGTCGAACACCGGGGAGCTGTTTTTT
CASSPPSTGSNTGELFF
>TRBV7-2|TRBJ2-7|once|TRBD2
TGTGCCAGCAGCTTATTCCCCCCGGGGTACGGGACTATTCACGAGCAGTACTTC
CASSLFPPGYGTIHEQYF
>TRBV21-1|TRBJ2-5|-|-
TGTGCCAGCAGCAAAGCAATGGGGGCCTTGTACCAAGAGACCCAGTACTTC
CASSKAMGALYQETQYF